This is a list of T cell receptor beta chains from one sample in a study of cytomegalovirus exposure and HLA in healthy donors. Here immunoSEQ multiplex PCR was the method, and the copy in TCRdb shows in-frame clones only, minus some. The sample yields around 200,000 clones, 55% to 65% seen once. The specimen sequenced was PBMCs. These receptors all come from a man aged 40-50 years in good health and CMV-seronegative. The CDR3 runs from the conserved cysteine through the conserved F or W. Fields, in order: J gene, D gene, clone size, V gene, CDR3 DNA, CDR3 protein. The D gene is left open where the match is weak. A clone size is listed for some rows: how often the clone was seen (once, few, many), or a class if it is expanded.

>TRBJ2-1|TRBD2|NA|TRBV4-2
TGTGCCAGCAGCCAAGTCATTCCGGGGCTAGCGGGAGAGGGGTCCTACAATGAGCAGTTCTTC
CASSQVIPGLAGEGSYNEQFF
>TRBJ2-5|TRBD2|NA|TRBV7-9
TGTGCCAGCAGCTTGTTGGGACTAGAGCAAGAGACCCAGTACTTC
CASSLLGLEQETQYF
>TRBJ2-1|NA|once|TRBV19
TGTGCCAGTAGTATAACTCCAGGGCTCAATGAGCAGTTCTTC
CASSITPGLNEQFF
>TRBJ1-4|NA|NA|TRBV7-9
TGTGCCAGCAGTAGACAGGACGTTAATGAAAAACTGTTTTTT
CASSRQDVNEKLFF
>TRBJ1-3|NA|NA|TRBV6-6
TGTGCCAGCAGTTATCCGGGGTCTGGAAACACCATATATTTT
CASSYPGSGNTIYF
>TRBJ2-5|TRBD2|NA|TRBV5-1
TGCGCCAGCAGCTTTGGCCCGACTAGCGGGGAGACCCAGTACTTC
CASSFGPTSGETQYF
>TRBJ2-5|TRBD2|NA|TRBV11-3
TGTGCCAGCAGCCGCGGGGGGGCTAAAGAGACCCAGTACTTC
CASSRGGAKETQYF
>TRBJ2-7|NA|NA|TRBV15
TGTGCCACCAGCAGAGATCGGGAATACGAGCAGTACTTC
CATSRDREYEQYF
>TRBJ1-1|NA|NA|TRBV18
TGTGCCAGCTCACCCGGTCTCTCGGGTGCTGAAGCTTTCTTT
CASSPGLSGAEAFF
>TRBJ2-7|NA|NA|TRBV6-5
TGTGCCAGCAGTTACGTGGGAGGGGGCGAGCAGTACTTC
CASSYVGGGEQYF
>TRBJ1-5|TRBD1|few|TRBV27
TGTGCCAGCAGTTCCTTCCCTCCGGGACAGAATAATCAGCCCCAGCATTTT
CASSSFPPGQNNQPQHF
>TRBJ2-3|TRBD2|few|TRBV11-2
TGTGCCAGCAGCCCCAATAGCGGGAGGGCCTCAGATACGCAGTATTTT
CASSPNSGRASDTQYF
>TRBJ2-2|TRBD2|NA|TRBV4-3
TGCGCCAGCAGCCAAGGTTTACTAGCGGGAGGGGGTACCGGGGAGCTGTTTTTT
CASSQGLLAGGGTGELFF
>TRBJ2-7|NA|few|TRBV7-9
TGTGCCAGCAGCTTATGGGGGGACGAGCAGTACTTC
CASSLWGDEQYF
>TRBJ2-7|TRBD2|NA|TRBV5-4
TGTGCCAGCAGCTCACCGGGACTAGCGGGCCACGAGCAGTACTTC
CASSSPGLAGHEQYF
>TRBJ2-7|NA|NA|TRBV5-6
TGTGCCAGCAGCTTGTTACATTACTACGAGCAGTACTTC
CASSLLHYYEQYF
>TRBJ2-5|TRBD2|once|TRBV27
TGTGCCAGCAGTTTAGTGGCTAGCGGGGGGGCCGGGGGATTTCAGACCCAGTACTTC
CASSLVASGGAGGFQTQYF
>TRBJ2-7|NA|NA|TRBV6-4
TGTGCCAGGATATCAGGGGACCCCGCATCTATGCGTTGTTTC
CARISGDPASMRCF
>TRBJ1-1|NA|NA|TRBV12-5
TGTGCTAGTGGTTCCGGGAGAGGCACTGAAGCTTTCTTT
CASGSGRGTEAFF
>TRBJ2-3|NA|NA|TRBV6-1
TGTGCCAGCAGTGAATCCTACTTCCGTAGCACAGATACGCAGTATTTT
CASSESYFRSTDTQYF
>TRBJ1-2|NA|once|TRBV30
TGTGCCTGGAGGGCGACTCCTCCCAGACATGGCTACACCTTC
CAWRATPPRHGYTF
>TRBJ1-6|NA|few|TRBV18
TGTGCCAGCTCCTATGGGACAACCTATAATTCACCCCTCCACTTT
CASSYGTTYNSPLHF
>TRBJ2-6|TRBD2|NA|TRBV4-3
TGCGCCAGCAGCCAAAGCGGGAGTCCCTCGGGGGCCAACGTCCTGACTTTC
CASSQSGSPSGANVLTF
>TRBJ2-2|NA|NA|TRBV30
TGTGCCTGGATAAGACAAGCCAACACCGGGGAGCTGTTTTTT
CAWIRQANTGELFF
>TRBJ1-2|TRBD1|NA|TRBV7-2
TGTGCCAGCACCCAGACAGGGAACTATGGCTACACCTTC
CASTQTGNYGYTF
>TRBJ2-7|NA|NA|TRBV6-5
TGTGCCAGCAGAAACCAGGCCAAGCAGTACTTC
CASRNQAKQYF
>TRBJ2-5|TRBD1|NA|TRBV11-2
TGTGCCAGCAGACCTTCCGGGACAGGGGAGGGGACCCAGTACTTC
CASRPSGTGEGTQYF
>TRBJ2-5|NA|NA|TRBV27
TGTGCCAGCAGTCGATTAGCCCAAAGCCCGGAGACCCAGTACTTC
CASSRLAQSPETQYF
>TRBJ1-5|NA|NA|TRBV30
TGTGCCTGGGGTCCCGGCGGTGGCCAGCCCCAGCATTTT
CAWGPGGGQPQHF
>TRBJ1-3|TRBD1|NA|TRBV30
TGTGCCTGGAGGTCATCCCGGGACAGCTCTGGAAACACCATATATTTT
CAWRSSRDSSGNTIYF
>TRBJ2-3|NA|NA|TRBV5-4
TGTGCCAGCAGCTCCACTACTAACACAGATACGCAGTATTTT
CASSSTTNTDTQYF
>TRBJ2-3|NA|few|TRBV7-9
TGTGCCAGCAGTCCATTCACAGATACGCAGTATTTT
CASSPFTDTQYF
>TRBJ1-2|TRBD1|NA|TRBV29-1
TGCAGCGCCCGGACAGGGTTCTATGGCTACACCTTC
CSARTGFYGYTF
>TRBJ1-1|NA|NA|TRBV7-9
TGTTCCAGCAGCCCCGTCCATCAAGCCCCCACTGAAGCTTTCTTT
CSSSPVHQAPTEAFF
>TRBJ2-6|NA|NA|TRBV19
TGTGCCACCGCCCAGGGAAGTGGGGCCAACGTCCTGACTTTC
CATAQGSGANVLTF
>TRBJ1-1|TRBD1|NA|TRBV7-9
TGTGCCAGCAGCAAGGACAGGGGTGAGGGCACTGAAGCTTTCTTT
CASSKDRGEGTEAFF
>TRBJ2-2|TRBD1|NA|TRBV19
TGTGCCAGTACTGGGACAGTTAACACCGGGGAGCTGTTTTTT
CASTGTVNTGELFF
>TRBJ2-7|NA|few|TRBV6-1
TGTGCCAGCACCCCAGCCGGGTCTGCCTACGAGCAGTACTTC
CASTPAGSAYEQYF
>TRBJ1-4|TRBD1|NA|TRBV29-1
TGCAGCGTTAAACCACAGGGGACAAGGGAAAAACTGTTTTTT
CSVKPQGTREKLFF
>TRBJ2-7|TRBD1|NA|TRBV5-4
TGTGCCAGCAGCTCGGACAGGGTCAAGTACGAGCAGTACTTC
CASSSDRVKYEQYF
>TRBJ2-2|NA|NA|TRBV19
TGTGCCAGTAGTATCCGGGACATGAACACCGGGGAGCTGTTTTTT
CASSIRDMNTGELFF